The rows below give T cell receptor beta chains drawn from one sample of a study of OX40 agonist ivuxolimab in advanced cancers. Assay: immunoSEQ multiplex PCR; the TCRdb copy retains only in-frame clones and omits some. The table records around 100,000 clones, under 95% of them present only once. Source: CD4+ or CD8+ T cells sorted from blood, taken in a trial of the OX40 agonist ivuxolimab. The receptors were gathered from an adult with an advanced solid tumor such as melanoma, head and neck, liver or kidney cancer. The CDR3 runs from the conserved cysteine through the conserved F or W. A D gene is named only where the DNA matches it firmly. Rows may omit the clone size; those that give it use once, few, many or a size class.

D	size	V	J	DNA	CDR3
.	.	TRBV5-1	TRBJ2-5	TGCGCCAGCAGCTTGGCGGGGGACAGCTGGGAGACCCAGTACTTC	CASSLAGDSWETQYF
.	.	TRBV14	TRBJ1-2	TGTGCCAGCAGCCCTCAGGGCTATGGCTACACCTTC	CASSPQGYGYTF
TRBD1	few	TRBV20-1	TRBJ2-4	TGCAGTGCCGGACAGGAGTACATTCAGTACTTC	CSAGQEYIQYF
TRBD1	.	TRBV7-8	TRBJ1-5	TGTGCCAGCAGCTTCGGGACAGACAATCAGCCCCAGCATTTT	CASSFGTDNQPQHF
.	.	TRBV29-1	TRBJ1-1	TGCAGCGTTGAAATGAGGCTCAAAGCTGAAGCTTTCTTT	CSVEMRLKAEAFF
.	.	TRBV2	TRBJ2-1	TGTGCCAGCAGTTCGCGTCGGGACTACAATGAGCAGTTCTTC	CASSSRRDYNEQFF
.	.	TRBV30	TRBJ1-5	TGTGCCTGGAGTAAGGACAGCAATCAGCCCCAGCATTTT	CAWSKDSNQPQHF
.	.	TRBV14	TRBJ2-1	TGTGCCAGCAGCCAAGTATTTGGAGAGAAAGTCTCCTACAATGAGCAGTTCTTC	CASSQVFGEKVSYNEQFF
.	.	TRBV28	TRBJ2-1	TGTGCCAGCAGTTCACTAACTGAGCAGTTCTTC	CASSSLTEQFF
TRBD1	.	TRBV19	TRBJ2-2	TGTGCCAGTAGTGACAGGGGCCTGAACACCGGGGAGCTGTTTTTT	CASSDRGLNTGELFF
TRBD1	.	TRBV6-5	TRBJ1-2	TGTGCCAGCGGCGGGACAGGGGGTAACTATGGCTACACCTTC	CASGGTGGNYGYTF
.	.	TRBV30	TRBJ2-2	TGTGCCTGGACACAGGGCCCCCCCTCTATAAACACCGGGGAGCTGTTTTTT	CAWTQGPPSINTGELFF
.	.	TRBV2	TRBJ2-1	TGTGCCAGCAACCGGGGGACATACAATGAGCAGTTCTTC	CASNRGTYNEQFF
.	.	TRBV2	TRBJ2-2	TGTGCCAGCAGTGAAGCCTCTGGGTATCTCGGGGAGCTGTTTTTT	CASSEASGYLGELFF
TRBD2	.	TRBV4-1	TRBJ2-2	TGCGCCAGCAGCCAGCTAGCGGGAGGTACCGGGGAGCTGTTTTTT	CASSQLAGGTGELFF